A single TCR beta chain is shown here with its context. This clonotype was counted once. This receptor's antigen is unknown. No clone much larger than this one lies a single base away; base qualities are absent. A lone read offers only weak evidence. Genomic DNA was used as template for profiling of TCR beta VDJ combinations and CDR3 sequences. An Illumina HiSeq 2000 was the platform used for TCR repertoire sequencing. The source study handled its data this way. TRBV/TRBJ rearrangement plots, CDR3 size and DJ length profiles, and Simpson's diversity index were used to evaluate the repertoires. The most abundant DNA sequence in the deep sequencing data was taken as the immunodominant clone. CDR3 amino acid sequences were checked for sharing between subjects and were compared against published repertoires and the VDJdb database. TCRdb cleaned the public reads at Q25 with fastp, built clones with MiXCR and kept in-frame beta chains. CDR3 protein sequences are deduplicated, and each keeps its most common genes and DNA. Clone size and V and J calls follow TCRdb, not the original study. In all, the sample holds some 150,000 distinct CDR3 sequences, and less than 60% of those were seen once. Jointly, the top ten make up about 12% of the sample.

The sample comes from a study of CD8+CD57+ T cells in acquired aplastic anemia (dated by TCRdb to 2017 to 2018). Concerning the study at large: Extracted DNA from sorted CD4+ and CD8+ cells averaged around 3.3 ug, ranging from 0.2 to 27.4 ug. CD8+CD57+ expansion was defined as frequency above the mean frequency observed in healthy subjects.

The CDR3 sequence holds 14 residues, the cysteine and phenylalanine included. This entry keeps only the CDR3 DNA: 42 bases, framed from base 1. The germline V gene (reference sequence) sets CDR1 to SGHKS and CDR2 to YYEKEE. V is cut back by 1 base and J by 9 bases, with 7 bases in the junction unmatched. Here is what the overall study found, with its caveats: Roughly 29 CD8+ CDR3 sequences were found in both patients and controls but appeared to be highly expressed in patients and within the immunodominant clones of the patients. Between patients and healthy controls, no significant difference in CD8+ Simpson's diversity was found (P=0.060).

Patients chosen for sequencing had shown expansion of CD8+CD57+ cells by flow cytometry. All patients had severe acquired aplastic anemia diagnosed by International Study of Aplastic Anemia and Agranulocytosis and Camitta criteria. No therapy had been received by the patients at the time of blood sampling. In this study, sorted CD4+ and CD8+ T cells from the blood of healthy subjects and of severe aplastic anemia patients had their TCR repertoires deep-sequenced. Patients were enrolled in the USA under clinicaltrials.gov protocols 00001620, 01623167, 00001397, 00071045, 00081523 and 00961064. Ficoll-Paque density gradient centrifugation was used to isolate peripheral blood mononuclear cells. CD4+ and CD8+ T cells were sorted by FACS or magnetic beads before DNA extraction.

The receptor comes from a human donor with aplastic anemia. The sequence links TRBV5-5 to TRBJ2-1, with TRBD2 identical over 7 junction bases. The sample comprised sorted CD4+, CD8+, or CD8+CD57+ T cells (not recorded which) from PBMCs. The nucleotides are TGTGCCAGCAGCTTGCCTAGCGGCTTAGGTGAGCAGTTCTTC. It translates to CASSLPSGLGEQFF.